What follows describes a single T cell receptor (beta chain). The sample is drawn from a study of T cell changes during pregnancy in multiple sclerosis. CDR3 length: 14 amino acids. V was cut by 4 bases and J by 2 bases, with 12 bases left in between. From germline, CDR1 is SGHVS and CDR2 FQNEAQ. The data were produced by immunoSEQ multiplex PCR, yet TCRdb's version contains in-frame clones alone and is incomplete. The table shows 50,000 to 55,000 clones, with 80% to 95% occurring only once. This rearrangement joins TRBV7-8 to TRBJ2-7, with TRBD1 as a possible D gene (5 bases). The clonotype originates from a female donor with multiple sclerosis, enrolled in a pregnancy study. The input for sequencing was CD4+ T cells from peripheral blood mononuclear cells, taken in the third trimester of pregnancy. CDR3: CASSSQGMAYEQYF. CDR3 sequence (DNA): TGTGCCAGCAGCTCCCAGGGAATGGCCTACGAGCAGTACTTC.